The 4 T cell receptor beta chains below come from one sample, sequenced in a study of T cell responses to AZD1222 COVID-19 vaccine. Clones were read by immunoSEQ multiplex PCR, and TCRdb kept only the in-frame ones, dropping some. Among about 150,000 clones listed, approximately 94% were seen once. This sample comprised peripheral blood, obtained on day 0 of AZD1222 vaccination. The receptors were gathered from an adult in good health.

The V and J genes are TRBV7-9 and TRBJ1-6; 9 nucleotides match TRBD1. V trimming: 4 bases; J trimming: 7 bases; junction bases outside the gene matches: 5. The germline V gene encodes CDR1 SEHNR and CDR2 FQNEAQ (reference sequence). This CDR3 has 15 amino acids. For the CDR3, the DNA is TGTGCCAGCAGCTCGGCTGGACAGGGGAATTCACCCCTCCACTTT. It yields the protein CASSSAGQGNSPLHF.

The chain couples TRBV11-2 to TRBJ2-1; weak D call: TRBD1 (5 bases). The V end was cut by 4 bases, the J end by 3 bases, with 19 bases between. The CDR3 runs 17 residues. Germline CDR1 reads SGHAT; CDR2 reads FQNNGV. The CDR3 bases are TGTGCCAGCAGCTCGTACCGGACAACCAGGGACTACAATGAGCAGTTCTTC. Its translation is CASSSYRTTRDYNEQFF.

This chain links TRBV3-1 (or the pseudogene TRBV3-2) with TRBJ1-2; a possible D gene is TRBD1 (6 bases). The ends were cut back, 4 bases at V and 3 bases at J, with 15 bases in the middle. The V gene's germline CDR1 is LGHDT and CDR2 YNNKEL (reference sequence). The CDR3 spans 15 residues. CDR3 DNA sequence: TGTGCCAGCAGCCGCCGGGGAGGGGGAGACTATGGCTACACCTTC. Translating it yields CASSRRGGGDYGYTF.

V is TRBV29-1 and J is TRBJ2-1; 7 nucleotides match TRBD2. CDR1 SQVTM and CDR2 ANQGSEA come from the germline V gene. V shed 4 bases, J shed 9 bases, and the junction held 9 bases outside the gene matches. This CDR3 is built from 13 residues. This CDR3 reads CSVAAGEESEQFF. Here the CDR3 DNA reads TGCAGCGTTGCGGCGGGAGAGGAGTCTGAGCAGTTCTTC.